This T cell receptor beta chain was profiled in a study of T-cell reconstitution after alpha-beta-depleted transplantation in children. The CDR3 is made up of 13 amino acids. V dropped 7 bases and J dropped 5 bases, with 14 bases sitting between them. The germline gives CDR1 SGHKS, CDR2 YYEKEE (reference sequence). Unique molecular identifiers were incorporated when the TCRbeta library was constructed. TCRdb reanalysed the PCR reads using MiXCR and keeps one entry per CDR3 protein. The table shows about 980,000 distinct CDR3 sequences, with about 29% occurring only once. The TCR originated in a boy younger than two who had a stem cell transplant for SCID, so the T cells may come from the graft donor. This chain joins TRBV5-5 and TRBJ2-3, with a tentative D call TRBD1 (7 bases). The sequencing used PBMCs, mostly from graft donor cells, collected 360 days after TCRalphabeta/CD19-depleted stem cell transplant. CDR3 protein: CASVGGGIDTQYF. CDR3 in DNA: TGTGCCAGCGTAGGAGGGGGCATAGATACGCAGTATTTT.